What follows describes a single T cell receptor (beta chain). This entry comes from a study of CD8+CD57+ T cells in acquired aplastic anemia. Sequencing involved patients with CD8+CD57+ cell expansion previously shown by flow cytometry. Germline-derived CDR1 and CDR2 are ENHRY and SYGVKD. V dropped 2 bases and J dropped 1; count of bases not matched to a gene: 4. The CDR3 totals 16 residues. TCR beta VDJ and CDR3 profiles were obtained from a genomic DNA template. TCRdb ran MiXCR on the reads and lists one entry per CDR3 protein. The sample includes roughly 150,000 distinct CDR3 sequences, approximately 44% seen only once; the top ten take roughly 3.2%.

This rearrangement joins TRBV10-3 to TRBJ1-1; TRBD1 matches at 10 bases. This clonotype was sampled from a human donor with aplastic anemia. The material sequenced was sorted CD4+, CD8+, or CD8+CD57+ T cells (not recorded which) from PBMCs. The CDR3 nucleotides read TGTGCCATCAGTGAGGGACAGGGGGTCGGGAACACTGAAGCTTTCTTT. It encodes CAISEGQGVGNTEAFF.